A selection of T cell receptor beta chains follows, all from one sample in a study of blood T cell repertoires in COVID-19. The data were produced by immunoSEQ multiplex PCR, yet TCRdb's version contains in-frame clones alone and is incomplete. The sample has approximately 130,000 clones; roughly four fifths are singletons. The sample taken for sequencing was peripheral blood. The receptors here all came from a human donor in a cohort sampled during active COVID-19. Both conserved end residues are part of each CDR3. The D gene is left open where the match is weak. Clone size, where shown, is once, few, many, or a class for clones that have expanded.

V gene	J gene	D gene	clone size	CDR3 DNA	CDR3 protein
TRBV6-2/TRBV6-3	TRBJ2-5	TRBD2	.	TGTGCCAGCAGTTCCACCATTGTAGCGGGAAAAGAGACCCAGTACTTC	CASSSTIVAGKETQYF
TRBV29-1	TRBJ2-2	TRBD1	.	TGCAGCGCGGGGACAGGAAACACCGGGGAGCTGTTTTTT	CSAGTGNTGELFF
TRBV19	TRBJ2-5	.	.	TGTGCCAGTAGTCGTAATCCCGGGGAGACCCAGTACTTC	CASSRNPGETQYF
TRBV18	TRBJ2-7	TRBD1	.	TGTGCCAGCTCCTGGGACAGCTCCTACGAGCAGTACTTC	CASSWDSSYEQYF
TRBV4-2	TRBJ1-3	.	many	TGTGCCAGCAGCCGTCAGTGGAGCTCTGGAAACACCATATATTTT	CASSRQWSSGNTIYF
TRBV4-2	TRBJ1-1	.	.	TGTGCCAGCAGCCTCGGGACACAGAACACTGAAGCTTTCTTT	CASSLGTQNTEAFF
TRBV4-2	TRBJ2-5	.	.	TGTGCCAGCAGCCAAGGGATCGCGCGGGGGCCCAACCAAGAGACCCAGTACTTC	CASSQGIARGPNQETQYF
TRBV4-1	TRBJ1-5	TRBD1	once	TGCGCCAGCAGCCCCCACCCGGGCCTGACAGGGCGCAATCAGCCCCAGCATTTT	CASSPHPGLTGRNQPQHF
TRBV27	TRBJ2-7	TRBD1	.	TGTGCCAGCAGTTTAGAAGGACAGGGCTACGAGCAGTACTTC	CASSLEGQGYEQYF
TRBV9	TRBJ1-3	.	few	TGTGCCAGCAGCGTAGGAGGCGGTCCCTACGCTGGAAACACCATATATTTT	CASSVGGGPYAGNTIYF
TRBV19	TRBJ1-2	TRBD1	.	TGTGCCAGTCGGGACAGGGGAGGGGTCGGCGATGGCTACACCTTC	CASRDRGGVGDGYTF